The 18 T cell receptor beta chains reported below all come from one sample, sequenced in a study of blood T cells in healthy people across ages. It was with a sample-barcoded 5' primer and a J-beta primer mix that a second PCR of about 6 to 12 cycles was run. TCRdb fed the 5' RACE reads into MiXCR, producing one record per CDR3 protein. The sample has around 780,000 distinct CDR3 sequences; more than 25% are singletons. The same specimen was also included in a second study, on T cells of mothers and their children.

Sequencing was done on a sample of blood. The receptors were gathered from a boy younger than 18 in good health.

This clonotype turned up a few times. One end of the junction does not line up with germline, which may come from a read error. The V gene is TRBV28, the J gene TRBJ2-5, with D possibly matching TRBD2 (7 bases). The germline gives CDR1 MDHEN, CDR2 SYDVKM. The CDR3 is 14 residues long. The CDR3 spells CASSLAGGLETLYF. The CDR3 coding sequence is TGTGCCAGCAGTTTGGCCGGGGGGCTAGAGACCCTGTACTTC.

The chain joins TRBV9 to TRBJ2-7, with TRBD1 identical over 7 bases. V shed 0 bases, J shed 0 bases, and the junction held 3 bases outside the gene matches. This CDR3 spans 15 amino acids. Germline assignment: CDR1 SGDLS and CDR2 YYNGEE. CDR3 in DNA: TGTGCCAGCAGCGTAGATCCAGGGGGCTCCTACGAGCAGTACTTC. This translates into CASSVDPGGSYEQYF.

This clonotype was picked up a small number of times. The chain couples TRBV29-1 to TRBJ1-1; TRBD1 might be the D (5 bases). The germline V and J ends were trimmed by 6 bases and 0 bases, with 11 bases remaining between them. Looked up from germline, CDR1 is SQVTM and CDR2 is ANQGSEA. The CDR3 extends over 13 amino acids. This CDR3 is CSVVKGMNTEAFF. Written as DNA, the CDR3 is TGCAGCGTCGTTAAGGGGATGAACACTGAAGCTTTCTTT.

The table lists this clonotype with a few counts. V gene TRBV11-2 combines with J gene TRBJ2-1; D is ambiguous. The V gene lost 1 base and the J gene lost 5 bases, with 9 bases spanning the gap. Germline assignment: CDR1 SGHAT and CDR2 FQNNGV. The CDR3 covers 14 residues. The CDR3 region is CASSLGLTHNEQFF. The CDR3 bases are TGTGCCAGCAGCTTAGGGCTGACTCACAATGAGCAGTTCTTC.

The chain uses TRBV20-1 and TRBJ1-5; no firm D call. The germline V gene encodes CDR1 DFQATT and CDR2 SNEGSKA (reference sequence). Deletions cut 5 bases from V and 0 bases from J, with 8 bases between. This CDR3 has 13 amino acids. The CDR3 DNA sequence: TGCAGTGCTCGCAGAAGTAGCAATCAGCCCCAGCATTTT. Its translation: CSARRSSNQPQHF.

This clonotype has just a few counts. CDR3 nucleotides: TGTGCCAGCAGTTACTCGATAGTCGGACTAGCTAACTATGGCTACACCTTC. Protein sequence: CASSYSIVGLANYGYTF. This sequence joins TRBV6-5 and TRBJ1-2, with D unclear. CDR1 is MNHEY, CDR2 SVGAGI, per germline. Trimming took off 0 bases at V and 0 bases at J, with 14 bases between the two ends. The CDR3 runs 17 residues.

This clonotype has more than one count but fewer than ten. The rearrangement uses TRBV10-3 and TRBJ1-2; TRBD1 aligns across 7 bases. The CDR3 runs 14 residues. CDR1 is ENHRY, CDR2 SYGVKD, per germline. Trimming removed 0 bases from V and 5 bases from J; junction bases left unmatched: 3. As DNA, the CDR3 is TGTGCCATCAGTGAGTCAGGGGGCGCTTATGGCTACACCTTC. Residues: CAISESGGAYGYTF.

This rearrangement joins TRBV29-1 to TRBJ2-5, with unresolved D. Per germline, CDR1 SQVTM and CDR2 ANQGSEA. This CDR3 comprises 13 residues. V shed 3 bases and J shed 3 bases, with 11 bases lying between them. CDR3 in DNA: TGCAGCGTTGAGAAGCCCAATGAAGAGACCCAGTACTTC. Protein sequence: CSVEKPNEETQYF.

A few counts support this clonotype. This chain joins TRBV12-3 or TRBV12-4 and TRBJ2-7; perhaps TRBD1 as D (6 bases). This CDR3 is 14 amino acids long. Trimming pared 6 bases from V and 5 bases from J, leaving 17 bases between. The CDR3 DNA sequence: TGTGCCAGCAGCCCACAGGGATTATTCAACGAGCAGTACTTC. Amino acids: CASSPQGLFNEQYF.

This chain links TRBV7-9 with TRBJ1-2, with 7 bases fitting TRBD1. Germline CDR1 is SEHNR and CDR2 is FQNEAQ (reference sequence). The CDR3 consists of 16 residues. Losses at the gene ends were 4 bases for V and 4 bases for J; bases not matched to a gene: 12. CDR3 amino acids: CASSSNRDSGIYGYTF. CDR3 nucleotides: TGTGCCAGCAGCTCCAACCGGGACAGCGGTATCTATGGCTACACCTTC.

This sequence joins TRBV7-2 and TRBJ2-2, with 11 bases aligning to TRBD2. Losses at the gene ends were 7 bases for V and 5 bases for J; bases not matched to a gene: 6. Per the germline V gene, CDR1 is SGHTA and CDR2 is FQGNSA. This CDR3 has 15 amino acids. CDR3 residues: CASTKTSGETGELFF. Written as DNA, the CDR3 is TGTGCCAGCACCAAGACTAGCGGGGAGACCGGGGAGCTGTTTTTT. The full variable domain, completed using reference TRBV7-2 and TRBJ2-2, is GAGVSQSPSNKVTEKGKDVELRCDPISGHTALYWYRQSLGQGLEFLIYFQGNSAPDKSGLPSDRFSAERTGGSVSTLTIQRTQQEDSAVYLCASTKTSGETGELFFGEGSRLTVL.

CDR3 nucleotides: TGCAGTGCCCACGGTACCACCAGTGAGCAGTTCTTC. It specifies CSAHGTTSEQFF. The rearrangement uses TRBV20-1 and TRBJ2-1, with D hard to call. V was shortened by 6 bases and J by 9 bases, with 15 bases between the two germline ends. The CDR3 has 12 amino acids. The germline gives CDR1 DFQATT, CDR2 SNEGSKA (reference sequence).

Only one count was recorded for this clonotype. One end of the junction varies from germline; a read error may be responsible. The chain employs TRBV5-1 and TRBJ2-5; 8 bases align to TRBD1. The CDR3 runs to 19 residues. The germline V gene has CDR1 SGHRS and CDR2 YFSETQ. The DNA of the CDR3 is TGCGCCAGCAGCTTGAGGCCGTATACCAGGGGACAGGCACAAGAGACCCAGTGCTTC. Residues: CASSLRPYTRGQAQETQCF.

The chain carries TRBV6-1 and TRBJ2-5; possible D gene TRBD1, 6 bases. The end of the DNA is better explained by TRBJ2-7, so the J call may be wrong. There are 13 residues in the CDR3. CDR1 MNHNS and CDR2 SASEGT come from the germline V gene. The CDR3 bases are TGTGCCAGCAGCCAAGACAGGATCGGCGAGCAGTACTTC. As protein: CASSQDRIGEQYF.

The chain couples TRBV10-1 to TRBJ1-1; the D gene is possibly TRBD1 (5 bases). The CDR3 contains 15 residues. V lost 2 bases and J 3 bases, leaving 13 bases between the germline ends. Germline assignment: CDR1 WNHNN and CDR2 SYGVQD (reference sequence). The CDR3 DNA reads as TGCGCCAGCAGTGAGGGGGTGGTGGGGGACACTGAAGCTTTCTTT. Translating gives CASSEGVVGDTEAFF.

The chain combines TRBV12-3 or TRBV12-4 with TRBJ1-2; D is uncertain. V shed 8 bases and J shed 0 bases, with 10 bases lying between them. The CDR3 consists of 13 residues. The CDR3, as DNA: TGTGCCAGCCGCGGTAACGCTAACTATGGCTACACCTTC. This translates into CASRGNANYGYTF.

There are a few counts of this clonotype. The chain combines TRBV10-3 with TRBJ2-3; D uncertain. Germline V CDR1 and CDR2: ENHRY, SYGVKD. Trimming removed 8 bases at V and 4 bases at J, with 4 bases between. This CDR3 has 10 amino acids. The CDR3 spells CAIWPDTQYF. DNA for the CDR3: TGTGCCATCTGGCCAGATACGCAGTATTTT.

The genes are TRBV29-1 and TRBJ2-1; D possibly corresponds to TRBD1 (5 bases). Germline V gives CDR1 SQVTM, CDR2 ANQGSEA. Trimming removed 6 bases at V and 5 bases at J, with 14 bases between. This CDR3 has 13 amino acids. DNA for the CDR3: TGCAGCGTCTGGGGCCAGAATGACAATGAGCAGTTCTTC. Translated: CSVWGQNDNEQFF.